The rows below give T cell receptor beta chains drawn from one sample of a study of T cells in Graves' hyperthyroidism and ophthalmopathy. MiXCR was run by TCRdb on the multiplex PCR reads, yielding one entry per CDR3 protein. The table lists 500,000 to 650,000 distinct CDR3 sequences, 12% to 15% of them singletons. Sample: blood. The origin of the receptors is a woman aged 40 to 50 with Graves' hyperthyroidism. CDR3s include the opening cysteine and the closing phenylalanine or tryptophan. D genes are given only for firm matches. Expanded clones are given a class, and other clones once, few, many or no size at all.

D gene,clone size,V gene,J gene,CDR3 protein,CDR3 DNA
TRBD1,many,TRBV6-1,TRBJ1-5,CASRGQAGQPQHF,TGTGCCAGCAGGGGACAGGCAGGGCAGCCCCAGCATTTT
NA,few,TRBV20-1,TRBJ1-2,CSAPDGQGNYGYTF,TGCAGTGCTCCGGATGGGCAGGGGAACTATGGCTACACCTTC
NA,few,TRBV6-2/TRBV6-3,TRBJ1-1,CASSYISEAFF,TGTGCCAGCAGTTACATCTCTGAAGCTTTCTTT
TRBD2,few,TRBV4-1,TRBJ2-1,CASSQEGVRGTSDEQFF,TGCGCCAGCAGCCAAGAAGGTGTGCGGGGGACTTCGGATGAGCAGTTCTTC
NA,many,TRBV5-1,TRBJ1-2,CASSLAGDYGYTF,TGTGCCAGCAGCCTTGCAGGGGACTATGGCTACACCTTC
TRBD1,many,TRBV11-2,TRBJ2-1,CASSSGWGQGASEQFF,TGTGCCAGCAGCTCGGGCTGGGGACAGGGGGCTAGTGAGCAGTTCTTC
TRBD1,many,TRBV2,TRBJ1-1,CASSGQESTEAFF,TGTGCCAGCAGCGGACAGGAGTCGACTGAAGCTTTCTTT
TRBD1,NA,TRBV6-1,TRBJ1-2,CASSEEYGTALYGYTF,TGTGCCAGCAGTGAAGAGTATGGGACAGCCCTATATGGCTACACCTTC
TRBD1,many,TRBV7-3,TRBJ2-1,CASSPGTGEGNEQFF,TGTGCCAGCAGCCCCGGGACAGGGGAGGGCAATGAGCAGTTCTTC
NA,few,TRBV25-1,TRBJ2-7,CASSPLGHEQYF,TGTGCCAGCAGTCCGCTCGGACACGAGCAGTACTTC
TRBD1,NA,TRBV25-1,TRBJ2-3,CASSESVMGQGLDTQYF,TGTGCCAGCAGTGAATCGGTCATGGGACAGGGTCTAGATACGCAGTATTTT
NA,few,TRBV13,TRBJ2-7,CASSLRLNYEQYF,TGTGCCAGCAGCTTGCGGCTCAACTACGAGCAGTACTTC
NA,NA,TRBV20-1,TRBJ2-7,CSASRGEGAYEQYF,TGCAGTGCTAGTCGGGGAGAGGGGGCCTACGAGCAGTACTTC
NA,many,TRBV12-3/TRBV12-4,TRBJ1-5,CASSLAFGWDSNQPQHF,TGTGCCAGCAGTTTAGCTTTCGGCTGGGATAGCAATCAGCCCCAGCATTTT
NA,many,TRBV28,TRBJ1-2,CASSFPYGYTF,TGTGCCAGCAGTTTTCCCTATGGCTACACCTTC
TRBD1,many,TRBV12-3/TRBV12-4,TRBJ1-5,CASTRDSNYNQPQHF,TGTGCCAGCACCCGGGACAGTAATTACAATCAGCCCCAGCATTTT
NA,NA,TRBV18,TRBJ1-3,CASSPRGQSFSGNTIYF,TGTGCCAGCTCACCACGTGGACAGTCTTTCTCTGGAAACACCATATATTTT
NA,many,TRBV11-3,TRBJ2-1,CASSLAQALISSYNEQFF,TGTGCCAGCAGCTTAGCTCAGGCCCTAATCAGCTCCTACAATGAGCAGTTCTTC
TRBD1,many,TRBV2,TRBJ2-5,CASTWDRLKYF,TGTGCCAGCACCTGGGACAGGTTGAAGTACTTC
TRBD2,many,TRBV12-3/TRBV12-4,TRBJ2-2,CASRRTSSGELFF,TGTGCCAGCAGGAGGACTAGTTCCGGGGAGCTGTTTTTT
TRBD1,NA,TRBV15,TRBJ1-6,CATSRDLTGASRSSYNSPLHF,TGTGCCACCAGCAGAGATCTGACAGGGGCTTCTCGGAGCTCCTATAATTCACCCCTCCACTTT
NA,many,TRBV27,TRBJ2-3,CASTLSPYYGTDTQYF,TGTGCCAGCACCTTGAGCCCCTACTATGGCACAGATACGCAGTATTTT
NA,many,TRBV2,TRBJ2-7,CASTKAGNYEQYF,TGTGCCAGCACTAAGGCAGGGAACTACGAGCAGTACTTC
NA,NA,TRBV19,TRBJ2-1,CASSIRDNEQFF,TGTGCCAGTAGTATAAGGGACAATGAGCAGTTCTTC
NA,few,TRBV7-8,TRBJ2-6,CASSLGGGIGANVLTF,TGTGCCAGCAGCCTAGGGGGGGGGATTGGGGCCAACGTCCTGACTTTC
NA,many,TRBV12-3/TRBV12-4,TRBJ1-5,CASSQGFDQPQHF,TGTGCCAGCAGTCAGGGTTTTGACCAGCCCCAGCATTTT
TRBD2,few,TRBV5-6,TRBJ2-3,CASRRGLAGGSSTDTQYF,TGTGCCAGCCGCCGGGGACTAGCGGGAGGGTCTAGCACAGATACGCAGTATTTT
TRBD1,many,TRBV28,TRBJ1-1,CASSSTGGSWGTEAFF,TGTGCCAGCAGTTCGACAGGGGGCTCGTGGGGTACTGAAGCTTTCTTT
TRBD1,many,TRBV6-1,TRBJ1-5,CASSEDGQALYQPQHF,TGTGCCAGCAGTGAAGACGGACAGGCGCTATATCAGCCCCAGCATTTT
NA,many,TRBV7-3,TRBJ2-3,CASSSARGDTQYF,TGTGCCAGCAGCTCAGCTAGGGGAGATACGCAGTATTTT
TRBD1,few,TRBV7-6,TRBJ2-2,CASSSRTGKTTGELFF,TGTGCCAGCAGCTCGAGGACAGGGAAGACCACCGGGGAGCTGTTTTTT
TRBD2,NA,TRBV12-3/TRBV12-4,TRBJ2-1,CATLLAGVNYNEQFF,TGTGCCACTCTACTAGCGGGAGTTAACTACAATGAGCAGTTCTTC
TRBD1,many,TRBV11-2,TRBJ2-5,CASSRYRGWETQYF,TGTGCCAGCAGCCGATACAGGGGGTGGGAGACCCAGTACTTC
TRBD1,many,TRBV20-1,TRBJ1-5,CSAEGDRGGLDQPQHF,TGCAGTGCTGAGGGGGACAGGGGTGGTCTCGATCAGCCCCAGCATTTT
NA,few,TRBV19,TRBJ2-2,CASSIAYGTGELFF,TGTGCCAGTAGTATAGCCTACGGCACCGGGGAGCTGTTTTTT
NA,once,TRBV6-1,TRBJ1-1,CASSESMGASNTEAFF,TGTGCCAGCAGTGAGTCGATGGGGGCCTCAAACACTGAAGCTTTCTTT
NA,many,TRBV28,TRBJ1-5,CASSPPTGNQPQHF,TGTGCCAGCAGTCCCCCAACGGGCAATCAGCCCCAGCATTTT
NA,many,TRBV18,TRBJ2-7,CASSPSGRTSSYEQYF,TGTGCCAGCTCACCATCAGGACGGACGAGCTCCTACGAGCAGTACTTC
TRBD1,many,TRBV7-8,TRBJ2-3,CASSQDRAQDTQYF,TGTGCCAGCAGCCAAGACAGGGCCCAGGATACGCAGTATTTT
TRBD1,NA,TRBV7-3,TRBJ1-5,CASSFGDRVHNQPQHF,TGTGCCAGCAGCTTTGGGGACAGGGTCCACAATCAGCCCCAGCATTTT
NA,NA,TRBV6-1,TRBJ2-2,CASSLPGAGELFF,TGTGCCAGCAGTCTTCCGGGGGCCGGGGAGCTGTTTTTT
NA,NA,TRBV14,TRBJ1-1,CASSQDDGKGAFF,TGTGCCAGCAGCCAAGACGACGGAAAGGGAGCTTTCTTT
TRBD2,many,TRBV13,TRBJ2-1,CASSHGLAGGINNEQFF,TGTGCCAGCAGCCATGGACTAGCGGGAGGGATCAACAATGAGCAGTTCTTC
TRBD2,NA,TRBV14,TRBJ2-3,CASSQDREVLAETSITDTQYF,TGTGCCAGCAGCCAAGATAGGGAAGTCCTAGCGGAGACTTCTATCACAGATACGCAGTATTTT
NA,few,TRBV6-1,TRBJ2-7,CASSEALIGGVDEQYF,TGTGCCAGCAGTGAAGCGTTAATAGGGGGAGTAGACGAGCAGTACTTC
NA,few,TRBV12-3/TRBV12-4,TRBJ1-1,CASSLAGAVTEAFF,TGTGCCAGCAGTTTGGCGGGGGCCGTCACTGAAGCTTTCTTT
TRBD2,many,TRBV27,TRBJ2-2,CASSPLAGVIGELFF,TGTGCCAGCAGTCCACTAGCGGGAGTGATCGGGGAGCTGTTTTTT
NA,few,TRBV25-1,TRBJ2-7,CASSDVGRAGEQYF,TGTGCCAGCAGTGATGTGGGCAGGGCCGGCGAGCAGTACTTC
TRBD1,many,TRBV10-3,TRBJ1-6,CAISIDRAGSPLHF,TGTGCCATCTCGATAGACAGGGCCGGTTCACCCCTCCACTTT
TRBD2,NA,TRBV27,TRBJ2-7,CASSPLLAGGSYEQYF,TGTGCCAGCAGTCCCCTACTAGCGGGAGGATCCTACGAGCAGTACTTC
NA,many,TRBV28,TRBJ1-6,CASSNGNSPLHF,TGTGCCAGCAGCAATGGTAATTCACCCCTCCACTTT
NA,many,TRBV24-1,TRBJ2-3,CATSDPTQGDTQYF,TGTGCCACCAGTGATCCGACACAAGGGGATACGCAGTATTTT
NA,many,TRBV12-3/TRBV12-4,TRBJ2-5,CASSFDPVETQYF,TGTGCCAGCAGTTTCGATCCTGTTGAGACCCAGTACTTC
NA,many,TRBV28,TRBJ2-6,CAITTAGANVLTF,TGTGCCATCACGACGGCTGGGGCCAACGTCCTGACTTTC
TRBD2,many,TRBV3-1,TRBJ2-7,CASSSRGRSYEQYF,TGTGCCAGCAGCTCCCGCGGGAGGTCCTACGAGCAGTACTTC